The 13 T cell receptor beta chains reported below all come from one sample, sequenced in a study of blood T cell repertoires in COVID-19. The method was immunoSEQ multiplex PCR; TCRdb's version includes in-frame clones alone and lacks a portion of them. The top ten hold less than 4% of the sample, which has a few hundred thousand clones, 70% to 90% seen once. The specimen sequenced was peripheral blood. The receptors shown here come from a man aged 18 to 29 with active or convalescent COVID-19.

The genes are TRBV5-4 and TRBJ2-3; 11 nucleotides match TRBD2. CDR3 length equals 17 residues. V was pared by 3 bases and J by 3 bases, with 9 bases of the junction left unmatched. Germline V gene data show CDR1 as SGHNT and CDR2 as YYREEE (reference sequence). The CDR3 DNA sequence: TGTGCCAGCAGCTCCTATATAGCGGGAGGGCCGACAGATACGCAGTATTTT. Translating it yields CASSSYIAGGPTDTQYF.

This clone was detected only once. CDR3 region: CAGRGLAGSDTQYF. The CDR3 nucleotides read TGTGCCGGCCGGGGGCTAGCGGGTTCAGATACGCAGTATTTT. The J gene is TRBJ2-3, the V gene TRBV28; 8 bases are a match to TRBD2. The CDR3 covers 14 residues. After removal of 11 bases from V and 4 bases from J, the junction contained 11 bases not matched to a gene. In germline, CDR1 is MDHEN, CDR2 SYDVKM.

This rearrangement joins TRBV5-1 to TRBJ2-2; D perhaps matches TRBD2 (5 bases). Germline CDR1 SGHRS, CDR2 YFSETQ. The CDR3 runs 13 residues. V shed 4 bases and J shed 5 bases, with 9 bases lying between them. The CDR3, as DNA: TGCGCCAGCAGCGGGAGAGGTACCGGGGAGCTGTTTTTT. Translated, it gives CASSGRGTGELFF.

This rearrangement joins TRBV30 to TRBJ2-7, with 8 positions matching TRBD2. The CDR3 runs to 13 residues. The junction had 8 bases not matched to a gene; V was cut back by 3 bases and J by 7 bases. From germline, CDR1 is GTSNPN and CDR2 SVGIG (reference sequence). The CDR3 loop is CAWRSSGHREQYF. CDR3 bases: TGTGCCTGGAGGTCTAGCGGGCATCGGGAGCAGTACTTC. The variable domain in full, completed from reference TRBV30 and TRBJ2-7, reads SQTIHQWPATLVQPVGSPLSLECTVEGTSNPNLYWYRQAAGRGLQLLFYSVGIGQISSEVPQNLSASRPQDRQFILSSKKLLLSDSGFYLCAWRSSGHREQYFGPGTRLTVT.

This clone has more than one count but fewer than ten. The rearrangement links TRBV7-9 to TRBJ1-5, with D unclear. The V end was cut by 1 base, the J end by 5 bases, with 6 bases between. The CDR3 runs 13 residues. CDR1 is SEHNR, CDR2 FQNEAQ, per germline (reference sequence). In DNA form, the CDR3 reads TGTGCCAGCAGCTTAGATTCAGATCAGCCCCAGCATTTT. Amino acid sequence: CASSLDSDQPQHF.

The chain uses TRBV9 and TRBJ1-1; 11 bases match TRBD1. This CDR3 spans 14 amino acids. The V gene end was trimmed by 4 bases and the J gene end by 4 bases; junction bases not matched to a gene: 3. Looked up from germline, CDR1 is SGDLS and CDR2 is YYNGEE. Here the CDR3 DNA reads TGTGCCAGCAGCCCCGGGACAGGGGGCACTGAAGCTTTCTTT. Translating it yields CASSPGTGGTEAFF.

J is TRBJ2-3 and V is TRBV4-2; 9 bases are shared with TRBD2. Trimming cost V 0 bases and J 0 bases; bases outside gene matches: 16. Germline V gene lookup returns CDR1 LGHNA and CDR2 YNFKEQ. This CDR3 is built from 21 residues. This chain's CDR3 is CASSQDRYGSGRPTSTDTQYF. CDR3 nucleotide sequence: TGTGCCAGCAGCCAAGATCGGTACGGGAGCGGGAGGCCCACTAGCACAGATACGCAGTATTTT.

This chain links TRBV5-1 with TRBJ2-7, with 8 bases fitting TRBD1. V was clipped by 3 bases and J by 3 bases; unmatched bases: 5. Germline assignment: CDR1 SGHRS and CDR2 YFSETQ. This CDR3 is 14 amino acids long. The CDR3 sequence: CASSSGQELYEQYF. The CDR3 bases are TGCGCCAGCAGCTCGGGACAGGAGCTCTACGAGCAGTACTTC. The entire variable domain, with the rest obtained from reference TRBV5-1 and TRBJ2-7, is as follows: KAGVTQTPRYLIKTRGQQVTLSCSPISGHRSVSWYQQTPGQGLQFLFEYFSETQRNKGNFPGRFSGRQFSNSRSEMNVSTLELGDSALYLCASSSGQELYEQYFGPGTRLTVT.

V and J are TRBV4-2 and TRBJ2-5; 8 nucleotides agree with TRBD1. The trim removed 4 bases at V and 1 base at J, leaving 5 bases unmatched. In germline, CDR1 is LGHNA, CDR2 YNFKEQ. This CDR3 region has 15 residues. The DNA for the CDR3 is TGTGCCAGCAGCCCCCGACAGGGGAGCCAAGAGACCCAGTACTTC. This sequence encodes CASSPRQGSQETQYF.

This rearrangement joins TRBV5-6 to TRBJ2-3; D gene ambiguous. Germline lookup yields CDR1 SGHDT and CDR2 YYEEEE. The CDR3 sequence is 12 residues long. Trimming took 2 bases from V and 8 from J, leaving 9 bases between them. The CDR3 spells CASSFSISTQYF. CDR3 DNA sequence: TGTGCCAGCAGCTTTAGCATAAGTACGCAGTATTTT.

The chain couples TRBV30 to TRBJ2-7; 12 bases are a match to TRBD2. J lost 6 bases, V lost 1 base, and 7 bases had no gene match. The CDR3 contains 15 residues. Germline loops: CDR1 GTSNPN, CDR2 SVGIG (reference sequence). The CDR3 DNA follows: TGTGCCTGGAGTGCCCTAGCGGGAGGGCCCAGCGAGCAGTACTTC. Its translation is CAWSALAGGPSEQYF.

The genes are TRBV6-6 and TRBJ1-5; D is uncertain. This CDR3 is built from 16 residues. Per germline, CDR1 MNHNY and CDR2 SVGAGI (reference sequence). The ends were cut back, 7 bases at V and 1 base at J, with 17 bases in the middle. CDR3 sequence: CASTKAVRGSNQPQHF. The CDR3 DNA reads as TGTGCCAGCACAAAAGCCGTCAGAGGAAGCAATCAGCCCCAGCATTTT.

V is TRBV28 and J is TRBJ1-1; possibly TRBD1 for D (6 bases). Trimming took off 2 bases at V and 7 bases at J, with 14 bases between the two ends. Looked up from germline, CDR1 is MDHEN and CDR2 is SYDVKM. CDR3 length: 14 amino acids. The CDR3, as DNA: TGTGCCAGCAGTTTAATCGCGGGGGCTGGTGAAGCTTTCTTT. Encoded protein: CASSLIAGAGEAFF.